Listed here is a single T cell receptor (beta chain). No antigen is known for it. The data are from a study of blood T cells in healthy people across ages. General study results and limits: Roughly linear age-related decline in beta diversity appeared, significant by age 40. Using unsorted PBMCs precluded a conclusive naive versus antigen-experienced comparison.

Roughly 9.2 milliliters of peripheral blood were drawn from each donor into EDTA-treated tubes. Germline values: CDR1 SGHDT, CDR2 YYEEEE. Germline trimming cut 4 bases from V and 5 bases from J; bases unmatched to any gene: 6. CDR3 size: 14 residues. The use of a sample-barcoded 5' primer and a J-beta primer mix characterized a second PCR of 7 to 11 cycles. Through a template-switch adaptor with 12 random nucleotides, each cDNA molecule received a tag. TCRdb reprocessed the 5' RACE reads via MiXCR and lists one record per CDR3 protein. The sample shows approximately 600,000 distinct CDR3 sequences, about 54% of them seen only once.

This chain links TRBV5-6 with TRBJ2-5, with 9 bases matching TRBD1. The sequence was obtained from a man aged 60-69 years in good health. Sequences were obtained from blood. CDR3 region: CASSTGGAGETQYF. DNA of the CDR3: TGTGCCAGCAGCACAGGGGGCGCGGGGGAGACCCAGTACTTC.